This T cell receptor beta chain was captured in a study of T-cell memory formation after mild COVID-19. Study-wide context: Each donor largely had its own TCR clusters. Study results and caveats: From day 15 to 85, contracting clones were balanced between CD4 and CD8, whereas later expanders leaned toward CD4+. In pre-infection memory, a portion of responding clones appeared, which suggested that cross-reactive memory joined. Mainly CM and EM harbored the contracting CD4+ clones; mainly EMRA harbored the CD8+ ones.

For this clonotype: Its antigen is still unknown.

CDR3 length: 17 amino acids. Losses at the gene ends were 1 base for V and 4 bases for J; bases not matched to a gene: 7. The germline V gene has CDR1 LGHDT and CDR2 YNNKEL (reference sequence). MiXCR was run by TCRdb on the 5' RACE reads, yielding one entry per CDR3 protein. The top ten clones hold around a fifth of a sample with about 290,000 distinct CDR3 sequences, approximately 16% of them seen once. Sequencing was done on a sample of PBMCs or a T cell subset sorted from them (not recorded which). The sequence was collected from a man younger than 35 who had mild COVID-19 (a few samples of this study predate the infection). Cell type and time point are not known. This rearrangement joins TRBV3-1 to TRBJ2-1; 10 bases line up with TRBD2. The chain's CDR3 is CASSQGVAGGNYNEQFF. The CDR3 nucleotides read TGTGCCAGCAGCCAAGGGGTAGCGGGGGGAAATTACAATGAGCAGTTCTTC.